Listed here are 13 T cell receptor beta chains from one sample, sequenced in a study of CD8+CD57+ T cells in acquired aplastic anemia. Investigators profiled TCR beta VDJ and CDR3 from genomic DNA template. MiXCR, applied by TCRdb to the reads, yields one record per CDR3 protein. Here the sample spans fewer than 250,000 distinct CDR3 sequences, roughly half being singletons. Sequencing was carried out using sorted CD4+, CD8+, or CD8+CD57+ T cells (not recorded which) from PBMCs. The receptors come from a human donor in good health, serving as a control.

The chain joins TRBV15 to TRBJ2-5, with 7 bases that match TRBD1. CDR3 length: 13 amino acids. Trimming removed 6 bases from V and 2 bases from J; junction bases left unmatched: 3. Germline lookup yields CDR1 LNHNV and CDR2 YYDKDF (reference sequence). The CDR3 DNA is TGTGCCACCAGGGGACAGATTCAAGAGACCCAGTACTTC. Protein product: CATRGQIQETQYF.

This clonotype came up many times. This chain links TRBV28 with TRBJ1-5; D might be TRBD1 (5 bases). The CDR3 extends over 14 amino acids. CDR1 and CDR2 (germline): MDHEN, SYDVKM. V gave up 6 bases and J gave up 0 bases, with 9 bases separating them. The CDR3 DNA follows: TGTGCCAGCAGGCTGACAGTTAGCAATCAGCCCCAGCATTTT. This encodes CASRLTVSNQPQHF. The entire variable domain, with the rest obtained from reference TRBV28 and TRBJ1-5, is as follows: DVKVTQSSRYLVKRTGEKVFLECVQDMDHENMFWYRQDPGLGLRLIYFSYDVKMKEKGDIPEGYSVSREKKERFSLILESASTNQTSMYLCASRLTVSNQPQHFGDGTRLSIL.

The chain employs TRBV7-2 and TRBJ2-1; TRBD2 matches 9 bases. This CDR3 has 17 residues. Germline V lookup: CDR1 SGHTA, CDR2 FQGNSA. V trimming: 5 bases; J trimming: 4 bases; junction bases outside the gene matches: 12. This CDR3 is CASSPGLIAGAYNEQFF. DNA of the CDR3: TGTGCCAGCAGCCCTGGGCTGATAGCGGGGGCTTACAATGAGCAGTTCTTC.

This clonotype has more than one count but fewer than ten. The chain carries TRBV6-2 or TRBV6-3 and TRBJ1-2, with 7 bases fitting TRBD1. Looked up from germline, CDR1 is MNHEY and CDR2 is SVGEGT. The V and J ends lost 2 bases and 4 bases, in that order; junction bases with no gene match: 10. This CDR3 contains 16 residues. This CDR3 reads CASSYEGAAVSYGYTF. The CDR3 DNA is TGTGCCAGCAGTTACGAGGGGGCGGCCGTGAGCTATGGCTACACCTTC.

V usage is TRBV5-5 and J usage is TRBJ1-6; D is unresolved. From germline, CDR1 is SGHKS and CDR2 YYEKEE (reference sequence). CDR3 length equals 13 residues. Trimming took off 2 bases at V and 9 bases at J, with 9 bases between the two ends. CDR3: CASSLASGSPLHF. In DNA form, the CDR3 reads TGTGCCAGCAGCTTAGCTTCCGGTTCACCCCTCCACTTT.

The table lists this clonotype with many counts. The chain couples TRBV27 to TRBJ2-7, with 8 bases lining up with TRBD1. CDR3 length equals 15 residues. The V segment lost 2 bases and the J segment 4 bases; nucleotides outside the gene matches: 7. CDR1 MNHEY and CDR2 SMNVEV come from the germline V gene (reference sequence). The CDR3 DNA sequence: TGTGCCAGCAGTTTAGTGACAGGGGCGAAATACGAGCAGTACTTC. This gives the protein CASSLVTGAKYEQYF.

V usage is TRBV5-1 and J usage is TRBJ2-1, with TRBD2 matching over 9 bases. The junction had 10 bases not matched to a gene; V was cut back by 2 bases and J by 10 bases. Germline lookup yields CDR1 SGHRS and CDR2 YFSETQ. This CDR3 is 15 amino acids long. The DNA of the CDR3 is TGCGCCAGCAGCTTACGCCCTAGCGGGGATTACGAGCAGTTCTTC. As protein: CASSLRPSGDYEQFF.

V gene TRBV6-4 combines with J gene TRBJ2-3; TRBD2 might be the D (5 bases). CDR3 length: 12 residues. The V end lost 10 bases, the J end lost 1 base, and 9 bases lay between the germline ends. Germline assignment: CDR1 MRHNA and CDR2 SNTAGT. As DNA, the CDR3 is TGTGCCATCCTTAGCGGCACAGATACGCAGTATTTT. Encoded protein: CAILSGTDTQYF.

The J gene is TRBJ2-7, the V gene TRBV15; 7 bases agree with TRBD2. The ends lost 4 bases at V and 6 bases at J; junction bases unmatched: 6. CDR3 length: 13 amino acids. Germline assignment: CDR1 LNHNV and CDR2 YYDKDF (reference sequence). The CDR3 nucleotides are TGTGCCACCAGCACCGGGGGGATAGTCGAGCAGTACTTC. Translation gives CATSTGGIVEQYF.

This clonotype came up a few times. The chain employs TRBV11-2 and TRBJ2-2; unclear D gene. CDR3 length equals 19 residues. Per germline, CDR1 SGHAT and CDR2 FQNNGV. Trimming pared 0 bases from V and 0 bases from J, leaving 17 bases between. The CDR3 loop is CASSLDNRIWRPNTGELFF. In DNA form, the CDR3 reads TGTGCCAGCAGCTTAGATAATCGAATTTGGCGGCCGAACACCGGGGAGCTGTTTTTT.

Worth noting for this clonotype: The junction does not match germline at one end; this may be a read error. The rearrangement joins TRBV7-3 to TRBJ2-5, with a weak D call TRBD1 (5 bases). CDR1 SGHTA and CDR2 FQGTGA come from the germline V gene. The CDR3 runs to 14 residues. CDR3 amino acids: CASRLYDSQEAQCF. The CDR3 DNA reads as TGTGCCAGCAGACTCTACGACAGCCAAGAGGCCCAGTGCTTC.

The V call is TRBV6-9, the J call TRBJ1-6; D might be TRBD1 (5 bases). Trimming removed 5 bases at V and 5 bases at J, with 10 bases between. Germline CDR1 MNHGY, CDR2 SVAAGI. CDR3 length: 14 residues. The CDR3: CASSGGPDNSPLHF. CDR3 nucleotide sequence: TGTGCCAGCAGTGGGGGACCAGATAATTCACCCCTCCACTTT.

Comment on this clonotype: Germline and junction disagree at one end, which may indicate a read error. V gene TRBV10-2 combines with J gene TRBJ2-7; 9 nucleotides match TRBD1. Germline lookup yields CDR1 WSHSY and CDR2 SAAADI. The CDR3 has 13 residues. Here the CDR3 DNA reads TGTGCCAGCAGGGACAGGGATACGCGGGGGAAGTACTTC. Protein: CASRDRDTRGKYF.